This is a list of T cell receptor beta chains from one sample in a study of shared clonotypes between healthy human individuals. TCRdb's copy holds only in-frame clones and misses some; the assay was immunoSEQ multiplex PCR. The data contain roughly 2.1 million clones, under 95% of them singletons. Sequencing used naive CD8+ T cells from PBMCs. These receptors were collected from a man younger than 35 in good health. Some clones in this sample may be carry-over from other donors' samples. Both conserved end residues are part of each CDR3. The D gene is left open where the match is weak. Rows give clone size only sometimes, using once, few, many, or a class for an expanded clone.

NA,TRBJ2-3,TRBV6-4,NA,TGTGCCAGCAGTGACACGTGGGCAGATACGCAGTATTTT,CASSDTWADTQYF
NA,TRBJ1-2,TRBV4-3,TRBD1,TGCGCCAGCAGCCAAGTAGAGACAGGGGAGGGCTACACCTTC,CASSQVETGEGYTF
NA,TRBJ2-1,TRBV2,NA,TGTGCCAGCAGTCCGCAGGGAAGTCGGGAGCAGTTCTTC,CASSPQGSREQFF
NA,TRBJ2-1,TRBV5-4,NA,TGTGCCAGCAGCTTGGTTGCCAATGAGCAGTTCTTC,CASSLVANEQFF
NA,TRBJ2-3,TRBV7-6,TRBD2,TGTGCCAGCAGCTTGAGCGGGAGCCCCACAGATACGCAGTATTTT,CASSLSGSPTDTQYF
NA,TRBJ2-7,TRBV6-5,NA,TGTGCCAGCAGTAGCAGGGGTTACGAGCAGTACTTC,CASSSRGYEQYF
NA,TRBJ2-5,TRBV29-1,TRBD1,TGCAGCGTTGATTCGGGACAGAGTCAAGAGACCCAGTACTTC,CSVDSGQSQETQYF
NA,TRBJ2-1,TRBV9,TRBD2,TGTGCCAGCAGCGCAGAGGATAGCGGGGTCTACAATGAGCAGTTCTTC,CASSAEDSGVYNEQFF
once,TRBJ1-4,TRBV29-1,TRBD1,TGCAGCGTACCGGGACAGGGTAATGAAAAACTGTTTTTT,CSVPGQGNEKLFF
NA,TRBJ2-3,TRBV4-1,NA,TGCGCCAGCAGCCAAGGGAGGGGTATCGCAGATACGCAGTATTTT,CASSQGRGIADTQYF
NA,TRBJ2-1,TRBV5-4,NA,TGTGCCTCCGCGGGCGAGACCCACCATGAGCAGTTCTTC,CASAGETHHEQFF
NA,TRBJ1-5,TRBV9,NA,TGTGCCAGCAGCGCCGGGGGACGAGGTCAGCCCCAGCATTTT,CASSAGGRGQPQHF
few,TRBJ1-1,TRBV19,NA,TGTGCCAGCGGACCCCGGAGCGCTGAAGCTTTCTTT,CASGPRSAEAFF